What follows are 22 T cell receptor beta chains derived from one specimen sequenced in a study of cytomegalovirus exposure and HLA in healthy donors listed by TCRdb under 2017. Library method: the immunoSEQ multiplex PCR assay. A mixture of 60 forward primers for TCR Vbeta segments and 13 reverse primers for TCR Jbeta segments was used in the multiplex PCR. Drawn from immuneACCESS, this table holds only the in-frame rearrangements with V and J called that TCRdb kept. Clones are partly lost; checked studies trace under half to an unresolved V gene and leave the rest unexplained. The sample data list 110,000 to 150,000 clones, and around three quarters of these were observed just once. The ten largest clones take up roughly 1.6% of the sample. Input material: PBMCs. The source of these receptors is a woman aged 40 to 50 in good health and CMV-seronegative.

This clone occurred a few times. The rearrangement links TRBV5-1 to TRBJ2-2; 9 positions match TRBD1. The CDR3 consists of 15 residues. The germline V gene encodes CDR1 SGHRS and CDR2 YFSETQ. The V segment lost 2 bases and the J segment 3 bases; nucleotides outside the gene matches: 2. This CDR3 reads CASSLGTGYTGELFF. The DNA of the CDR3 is TGCGCCAGCAGCTTAGGGACAGGGTACACCGGGGAGCTGTTTTTT.

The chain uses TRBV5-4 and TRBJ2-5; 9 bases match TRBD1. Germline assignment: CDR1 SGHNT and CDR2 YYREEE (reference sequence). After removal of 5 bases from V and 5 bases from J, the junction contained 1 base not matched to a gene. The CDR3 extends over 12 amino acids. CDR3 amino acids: CASSGTGETQYF. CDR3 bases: TGTGCCAGCAGTGGGACAGGGGAGACCCAGTACTTC.

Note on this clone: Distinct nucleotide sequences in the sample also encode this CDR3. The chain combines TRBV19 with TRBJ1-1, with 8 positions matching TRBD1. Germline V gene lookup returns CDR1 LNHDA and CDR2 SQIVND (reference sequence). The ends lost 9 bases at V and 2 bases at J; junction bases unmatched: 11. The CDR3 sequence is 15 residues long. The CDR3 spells CASRPLDRGNTEAFF. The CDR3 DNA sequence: TGTGCCAGCAGGCCCCTAGACAGGGGCAACACTGAAGCTTTCTTT.

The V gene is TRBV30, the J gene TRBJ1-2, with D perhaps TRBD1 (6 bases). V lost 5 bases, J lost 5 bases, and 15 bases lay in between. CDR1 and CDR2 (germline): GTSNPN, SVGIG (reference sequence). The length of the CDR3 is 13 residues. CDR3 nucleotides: TGTGCCTGGTCTACAGGGTCCCCTTATGGCTACACCTTC. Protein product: CAWSTGSPYGYTF.

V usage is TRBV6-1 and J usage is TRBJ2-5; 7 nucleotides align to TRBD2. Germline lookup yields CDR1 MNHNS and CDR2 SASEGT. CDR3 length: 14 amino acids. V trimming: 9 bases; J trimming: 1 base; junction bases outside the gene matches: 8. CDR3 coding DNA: TGTGCCAGTACTGTGGGGGGGACCCAAGAGACCCAGTACTTC. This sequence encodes CASTVGGTQETQYF.

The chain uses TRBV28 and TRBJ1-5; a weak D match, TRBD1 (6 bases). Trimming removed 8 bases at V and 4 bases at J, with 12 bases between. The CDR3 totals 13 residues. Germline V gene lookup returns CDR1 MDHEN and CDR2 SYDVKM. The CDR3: CASGTRINQPQHF. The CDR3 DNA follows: TGTGCCAGCGGGACACGGATTAATCAGCCCCAGCATTTT.

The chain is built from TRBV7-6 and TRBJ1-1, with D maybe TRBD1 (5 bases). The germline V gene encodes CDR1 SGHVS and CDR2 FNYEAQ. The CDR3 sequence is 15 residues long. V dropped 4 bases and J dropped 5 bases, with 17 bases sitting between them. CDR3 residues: CASSWNLGGGTEAFF. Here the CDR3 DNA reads TGTGCCAGCAGCTGGAACCTTGGGGGGGGGACTGAAGCTTTCTTT.

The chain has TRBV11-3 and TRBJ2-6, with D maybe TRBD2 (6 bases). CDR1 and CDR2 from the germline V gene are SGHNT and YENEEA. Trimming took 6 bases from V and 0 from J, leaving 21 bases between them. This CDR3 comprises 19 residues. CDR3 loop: CASRINLSGPHSGANVLTF. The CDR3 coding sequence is TGTGCCAGCAGAATTAACCTCAGCGGGCCGCACTCTGGGGCCAACGTCCTGACTTTC.

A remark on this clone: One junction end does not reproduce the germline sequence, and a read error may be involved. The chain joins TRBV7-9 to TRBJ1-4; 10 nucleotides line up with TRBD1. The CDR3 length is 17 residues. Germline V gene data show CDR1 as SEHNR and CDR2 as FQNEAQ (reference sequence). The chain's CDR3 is CSSSFLTGGYDNEKLFF. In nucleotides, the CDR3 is TGTTCCAGCAGCTTCCTGACAGGGGGCTATGATAATGAAAAACTGTTTTTT.

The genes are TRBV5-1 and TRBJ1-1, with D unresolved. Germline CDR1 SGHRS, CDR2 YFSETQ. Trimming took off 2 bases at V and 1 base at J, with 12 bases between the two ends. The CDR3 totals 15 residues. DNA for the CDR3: TGCGCCAGCAGCTTTACTGGGCCCGCGAACACTGAAGCTTTCTTT. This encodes CASSFTGPANTEAFF.

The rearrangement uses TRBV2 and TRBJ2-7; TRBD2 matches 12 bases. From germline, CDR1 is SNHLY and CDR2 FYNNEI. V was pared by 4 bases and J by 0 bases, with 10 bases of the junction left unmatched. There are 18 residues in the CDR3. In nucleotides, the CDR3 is TGTGCCAGCAGTGGGGCCACACCACTAGCGGGAGGCTCCTACGAGCAGTACTTC. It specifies CASSGATPLAGGSYEQYF.

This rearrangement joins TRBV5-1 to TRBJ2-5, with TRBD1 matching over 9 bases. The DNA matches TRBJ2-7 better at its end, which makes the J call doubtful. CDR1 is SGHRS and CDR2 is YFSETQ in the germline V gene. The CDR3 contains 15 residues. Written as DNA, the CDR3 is TGCGCCAGCAGCACCACGGGACAGGGTGCCAACGAGCAGTACTTC. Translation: CASSTTGQGANEQYF.

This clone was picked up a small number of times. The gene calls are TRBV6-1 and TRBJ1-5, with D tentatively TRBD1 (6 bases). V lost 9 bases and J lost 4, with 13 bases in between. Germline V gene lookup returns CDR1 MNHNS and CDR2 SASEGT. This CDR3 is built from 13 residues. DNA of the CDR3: TGTGCCAGTTATATAGGGGGAAATCAGCCCCAGCATTTT. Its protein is CASYIGGNQPQHF.

The DNA for the CDR3 is TGTGCCAGCAGTCCGCCGGGACAGGGGAAAGAGACCCAGTACTTC. It yields the protein CASSPPGQGKETQYF. J is TRBJ2-5 and V is TRBV7-9; 10 bases agree with TRBD1. The CDR3 consists of 15 residues. The V segment lost 6 bases and the J segment 3 bases; nucleotides outside the gene matches: 7. Germline CDR1 is SEHNR and CDR2 is FQNEAQ (reference sequence).

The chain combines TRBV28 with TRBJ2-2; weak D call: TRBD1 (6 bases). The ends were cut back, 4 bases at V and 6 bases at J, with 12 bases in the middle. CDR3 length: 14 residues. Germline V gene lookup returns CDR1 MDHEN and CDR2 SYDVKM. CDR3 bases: TGTGCCAGCAGTTCCCCGACAGGCCCCGGGGAGCTGTTTTTT. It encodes CASSSPTGPGELFF.

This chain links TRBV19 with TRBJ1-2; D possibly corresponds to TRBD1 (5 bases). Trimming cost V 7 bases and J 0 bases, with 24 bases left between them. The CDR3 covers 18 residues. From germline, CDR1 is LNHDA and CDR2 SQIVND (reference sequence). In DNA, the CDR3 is TGTGCCAGTAACCGGGGGTGGATTAGGGTTGGAGCTAACTATGGCTACACCTTC. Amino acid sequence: CASNRGWIRVGANYGYTF.

The CDR3 is CASSNADSSRVGELFF. CDR3 nucleotide sequence: TGTGCCAGCAGCAATGCCGATTCATCTCGGGTCGGGGAGCTGTTTTTT. V is TRBV28 and J is TRBJ2-2, with D hard to call. The CDR3 has 16 amino acids. Germline CDR1 is MDHEN and CDR2 is SYDVKM. The V and J ends lost 6 bases and 7 bases respectively, with 21 bases between them.

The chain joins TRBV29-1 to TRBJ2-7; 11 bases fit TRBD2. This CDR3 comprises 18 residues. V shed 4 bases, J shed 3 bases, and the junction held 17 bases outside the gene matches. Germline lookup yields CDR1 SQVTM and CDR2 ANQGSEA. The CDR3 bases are TGCAGCGTTGGGTCCTGGCTAGCGGGAGGACCCCGCGACTACGAGCAGTACTTC. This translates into CSVGSWLAGGPRDYEQYF.

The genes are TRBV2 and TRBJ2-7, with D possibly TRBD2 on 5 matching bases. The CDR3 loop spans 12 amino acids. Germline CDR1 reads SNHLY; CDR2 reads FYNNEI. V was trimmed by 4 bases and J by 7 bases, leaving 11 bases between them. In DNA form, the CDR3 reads TGTGCCAGCAGTGTGGCCGGGATTGAGCAGTACTTC. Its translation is CASSVAGIEQYF.

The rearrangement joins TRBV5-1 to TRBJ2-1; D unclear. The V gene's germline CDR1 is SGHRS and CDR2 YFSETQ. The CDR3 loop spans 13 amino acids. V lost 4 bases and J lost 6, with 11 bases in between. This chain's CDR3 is CASSLAYFNEQFF. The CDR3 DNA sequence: TGCGCCAGCAGCCTGGCCTATTTCAATGAGCAGTTCTTC.

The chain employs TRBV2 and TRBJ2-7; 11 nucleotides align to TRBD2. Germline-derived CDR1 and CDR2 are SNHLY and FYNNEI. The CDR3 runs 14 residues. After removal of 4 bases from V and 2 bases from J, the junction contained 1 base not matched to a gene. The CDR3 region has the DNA TGTGCCAGCAGTGTAGCGGGGGGGACCTACGAGCAGTACTTC. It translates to CASSVAGGTYEQYF.

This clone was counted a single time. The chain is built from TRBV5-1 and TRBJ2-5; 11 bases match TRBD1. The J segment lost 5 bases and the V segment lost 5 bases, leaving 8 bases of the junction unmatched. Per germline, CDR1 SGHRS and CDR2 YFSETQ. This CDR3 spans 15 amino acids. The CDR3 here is CASRTGTGGAETQYF. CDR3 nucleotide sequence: TGCGCCAGCAGGACCGGGACAGGGGGGGCGGAGACCCAGTACTTC.